Shown below are 24 T cell receptor beta chains from a single sample sequenced in a study of blood T cell repertoires in COVID-19. Only in-frame clones appear in the TCRdb table, and some are missing; sequencing was by immunoSEQ multiplex PCR. The sample shows about 200,000 clones, approximately 80% of them seen only once. Sequenced input: PBMCs or T cells enriched from blood (not recorded which). These receptor sequences come from a man in his forties or fifties who had recovered from COVID-19.

This chain connects TRBV19 to TRBJ2-2; TRBD1 is a possible D gene (5 bases). Looked up from germline, CDR1 is LNHDA and CDR2 is SQIVND (reference sequence). The CDR3 length is 16 residues. Deletions cut 6 bases from V and 6 bases from J, with 20 bases between. The CDR3 is CASRSQGYGIAGELFF. The CDR3 DNA sequence: TGTGCCAGTAGGAGCCAGGGTTACGGTATCGCCGGGGAGCTGTTTTTT.

The CDR3 loop reads CASVEPNSYNEQFF. DNA for the CDR3: TGTGCCAGCGTCGAGCCTAACTCCTACAATGAGCAGTTCTTC. The chain carries TRBV5-4 and TRBJ2-1; D ambiguous. Germline CDR1 reads SGHNT; CDR2 reads YYREEE (reference sequence). V was cut by 7 bases and J by 0 bases, with 11 bases left in between. The CDR3 sequence is 14 residues long.

V and J are TRBV3-1 (or the pseudogene TRBV3-2) and TRBJ1-5; 9 positions match TRBD1. Germline CDR1 reads LGHDT; CDR2 reads YNNKEL (reference sequence). This CDR3 spans 18 amino acids. V gave up 1 base and J gave up 2 bases; unmatched junction bases: 9. The CDR3 region has the DNA TGTGCCAGCAGCCAAGGCCGGGACAGGGCATCGGGCAATCAGCCCCAGCATTTT. Its translation: CASSQGRDRASGNQPQHF.

In its sample, this clone ranks as medium-sized (0.01 to 0.1%). The V call is TRBV7-9, the J call TRBJ2-7; 9 bases map to TRBD1. This CDR3 has 15 amino acids. Germline V gene sequence: CDR1 SEHNR, CDR2 FQNEAQ (reference sequence). V dropped 1 base and J dropped 7; count of bases not matched to a gene: 8. The CDR3: CASSLGDFDRGEQYF. CDR3 DNA sequence: TGTGCCAGCAGCTTAGGAGACTTTGACAGGGGGGAGCAGTACTTC.

Comments on this clone: The same CDR3 arises from other DNA sequences in this sample as well. The chain joins TRBV2 to TRBJ2-5; D is undetermined. CDR3 length: 11 amino acids. Trimming cost V 6 bases and J 1 base, with 3 bases left between them. Germline CDR1 reads SNHLY; CDR2 reads FYNNEI. The CDR3 loop reads CASSRQETQYF. In DNA, the CDR3 is TGTGCCAGCAGCCGCCAAGAGACCCAGTACTTC.

V is TRBV9 and J is TRBJ1-6, with a possible D match to TRBD1 (6 bases). The CDR3 is made up of 14 amino acids. In germline, CDR1 is SGDLS, CDR2 YYNGEE. V was clipped by 3 bases and J by 10 bases, with 14 bases between them. The CDR3 loop is CASSGTQGYSPLHF. The DNA of the CDR3 is TGTGCCAGCAGCGGGACGCAGGGGTACTCACCCCTCCACTTT.

The chain recombines TRBV19 with TRBJ1-4, with D possibly TRBD1 on 5 matching bases. The CDR3 consists of 15 residues. Deletions cut 7 bases from V and 8 bases from J, with 20 bases between. Germline loops: CDR1 LNHDA, CDR2 SQIVND (reference sequence). CDR3 sequence reads: CASTHGGIQREKLFF. Here the CDR3 DNA reads TGTGCCAGTACCCATGGGGGGATACAAAGGGAAAAACTGTTTTTT.

This chain connects TRBV5-1 to TRBJ1-4; 9 bases fit TRBD1. The CDR3 has 15 amino acids. The junction had 5 bases not matched to a gene; V was cut back by 3 bases and J by 5 bases. Germline V gene data show CDR1 as SGHRS and CDR2 as YFSETQ. DNA for the CDR3: TGCGCCAGCAGCTCGAGACAGGGGGTGAATGAAAAACTGTTTTTT. This encodes CASSSRQGVNEKLFF.

The chain employs TRBV3-1 (or the pseudogene TRBV3-2) and TRBJ1-6, with D uncertain. Germline lookup yields CDR1 LGHDT and CDR2 YNNKEL (reference sequence). The CDR3 has 12 amino acids. Trimming removed 1 base from V and 14 bases from J, with 9 bases in between. CDR3 coding DNA: TGTGCCAGCAGCCAAGGGCCCGCAGCCCTCCACTTT. The encoded protein is CASSQGPAALHF.

This clone was counted a single time. The same CDR3 can be traced to other DNA sequences in this sample. This sequence joins TRBV12-3 or TRBV12-4 and TRBJ1-6, with 7 bases matching TRBD1. After removal of 6 bases from V and 8 bases from J, the junction contained 4 bases not matched to a gene. The CDR3 length is 13 residues. The CDR3 sequence: CASRGTGDSPLHF. The CDR3 bases are TGTGCCAGCAGGGGAACAGGGGATTCACCCCTCCACTTT.

The chain links TRBV6-5 to TRBJ2-3; 11 nucleotides agree with TRBD2. CDR1 MNHEY and CDR2 SVGAGI come from the germline V gene. CDR3 length: 16 residues. V was pared by 2 bases and J by 0 bases, with 1 base of the junction left unmatched. The CDR3 DNA follows: TGTGCCAGCAGTTACCGGACTAGCGGGAGCACAGATACGCAGTATTTT. Residues: CASSYRTSGSTDTQYF.

This clone was seen a handful of times. The chain joins TRBV18 to TRBJ1-4; a possible D gene is TRBD1 (5 bases). Germline CDR1 and CDR2: KGHSH and LQKENI. This CDR3 has 13 amino acids. V was shortened by 3 bases and J by 6 bases, with 8 bases between the two germline ends. CDR3 residues: CASSPGRDEKLFF. DNA of the CDR3: TGTGCCAGCTCACCGGGCAGGGATGAAAAACTGTTTTTT.

This clone was recorded once. The V and J genes are TRBV28 and TRBJ2-7, with a tentative D call TRBD1 (6 bases). The CDR3 length is 15 residues. Trimming cost V 2 bases and J 6 bases, with 17 bases left between them. In germline, CDR1 is MDHEN, CDR2 SYDVKM. CDR3 sequence reads: CASSLTAGEVGEQYF. CDR3 bases: TGTGCCAGCAGTTTAACGGCAGGGGAAGTCGGCGAGCAGTACTTC.

Notes on this clone: This sample includes further DNA sequences coding for the same CDR3. This CDR3 reads CASSPRRGLGGYTF. Written as DNA, the CDR3 is TGTGCCAGCAGCCCCAGGAGGGGGCTGGGAGGCTACACCTTC. The V and J genes are TRBV7-9 and TRBJ1-2, with 7 positions matching TRBD1. Germline CDR1 and CDR2: SEHNR and FQNEAQ (reference sequence). This CDR3 has 14 amino acids. V was clipped by 5 bases and J by 8 bases; unmatched bases: 11.

This chain joins TRBV9 and TRBJ2-3, with D tentatively TRBD2 (5 bases). Germline loops: CDR1 SGDLS, CDR2 YYNGEE. The CDR3 totals 15 residues. Trimming stripped 0 bases from V and 2 bases from J, with 10 bases between. The CDR3 sequence is CASSVGGLLTDTQYF. The CDR3 DNA is TGTGCCAGCAGCGTAGGAGGGCTTCTCACAGATACGCAGTATTTT.

V usage is TRBV2 and J usage is TRBJ2-1, with D possibly matching TRBD2 (6 bases). Between the trimmed V and J ends, which lost 0 bases and 11 bases, there was a span of 14 bases. The CDR3 totals 14 residues. Germline lookup yields CDR1 SNHLY and CDR2 FYNNEI. The CDR3: CASSEALLARQQFF. In nucleotides, the CDR3 is TGTGCCAGCAGTGAAGCGCTGCTAGCGCGACAGCAGTTCTTC.

V and J are TRBV7-3 and TRBJ1-2; TRBD1 matches at 7 bases. The CDR3 runs 13 residues. Per germline, CDR1 SGHTA and CDR2 FQGTGA. The V gene end was trimmed by 5 bases and the J gene end by 7 bases; junction bases not matched to a gene: 7. DNA of the CDR3: TGTGCCAGCAGCCCACAGGGGAGACGTGGCTACACCTTC. This encodes CASSPQGRRGYTF.

The rearrangement links TRBV5-4 to TRBJ2-5, with 7 nucleotides matching TRBD2. V dropped 3 bases and J dropped 4; count of bases not matched to a gene: 3. Looked up from germline, CDR1 is SGHNT and CDR2 is YYREEE (reference sequence). The CDR3 is 13 residues long. The CDR3, as DNA: TGTGCCAGCAGCTCGTCGGGGGGAGAGACCCAGTACTTC. This translates into CASSSSGGETQYF. Looking up the rest from reference TRBV5-4 and TRBJ2-5 gives the full variable domain: ETGVTQSPTHLIKTRGQQVTLRCSSQSGHNTVSWYQQALGQGPQFIFQYYREEENGRGNFPPRFSGLQFPNYSSELNVNALELDDSALYLCASSSSGGETQYFGPGTRLLVL.

This chain uses TRBV5-6 with TRBJ1-1; 9 bases are a match to TRBD1. This CDR3 comprises 13 residues. The J segment lost 11 bases and the V segment lost 3 bases, leaving 8 bases of the junction unmatched. Germline loops: CDR1 SGHDT, CDR2 YYEEEE. The CDR3 reads CASSWERTGAAFF. DNA for the CDR3: TGTGCCAGCAGCTGGGAGAGGACAGGGGCGGCTTTCTTT.

The chain couples TRBV7-9 to TRBJ2-7; 9 bases line up with TRBD1. The CDR3 spans 14 residues. Germline CDR1 and CDR2: SEHNR and FQNEAQ (reference sequence). J was trimmed by 5 bases and V by 4 bases; bases with no gene match: 6. CDR3 in DNA: TGTGCCAGCAGCTCCCGGGACAGGGTCCACGAGCAGTACTTC. This encodes CASSSRDRVHEQYF.

There are a few counts of this clone. J is TRBJ2-7 and V is TRBV3-1 (or the pseudogene TRBV3-2); a weak D match, TRBD1 (7 bases). V lost 3 bases to trimming and J lost 7 bases, with 10 bases between them. The germline CDR1 and CDR2 sequences are LGHDT and YNNKEL (reference sequence). CDR3 length: 12 residues. Here the CDR3 DNA reads TGTGCCAGCAGCCAGGCAGGGGGGGAGCAGTACTTC. Translation: CASSQAGGEQYF.

The rearrangement joins TRBV18 to TRBJ2-7; tentatively, D is TRBD1 (5 bases). The CDR3 is 15 amino acids. Deletions cut 3 bases from V and 5 bases from J, with 17 bases between. Germline loops: CDR1 KGHSH, CDR2 LQKENI. CDR3 in DNA: TGTGCCAGCTCACCTTCAGTCATTCAGGGTCACGAGCAGTACTTC. The encoded protein is CASSPSVIQGHEQYF.

V usage is TRBV14 and J usage is TRBJ1-5, with 7 bases aligning to TRBD1. CDR1 and CDR2 (germline): SGHDN, FVKESK. The V and J ends lost 5 bases and 2 bases, in that order; junction bases with no gene match: 3. The CDR3 contains 14 residues. For the CDR3, the DNA is TGTGCCAGCAGCTCTACAGGGGGCAATCAGCCCCAGCATTTT. Translation: CASSSTGGNQPQHF.

This chain links TRBV28 with TRBJ2-7; maybe TRBD1 (6 bases). The CDR3 runs 13 residues. Germline values: CDR1 MDHEN, CDR2 SYDVKM. Trimming removed 4 bases from V and 2 bases from J, with 9 bases in between. CDR3 DNA: TGTGCCAGCAGTTGGGCAGGGGCCTACGAGCAGTACTTC. Residues: CASSWAGAYEQYF.